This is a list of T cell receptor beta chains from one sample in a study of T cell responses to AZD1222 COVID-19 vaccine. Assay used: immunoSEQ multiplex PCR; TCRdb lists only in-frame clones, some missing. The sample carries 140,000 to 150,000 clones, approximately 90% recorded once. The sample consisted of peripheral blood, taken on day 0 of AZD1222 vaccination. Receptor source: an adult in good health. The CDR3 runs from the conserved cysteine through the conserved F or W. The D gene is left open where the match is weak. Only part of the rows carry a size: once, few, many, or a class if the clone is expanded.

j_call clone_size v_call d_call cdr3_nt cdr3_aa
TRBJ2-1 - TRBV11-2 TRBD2 TGTGCCAGCACCCCGGCGGGGCTAGCGGACAATGAGCAGTTCTTC CASTPAGLADNEQFF
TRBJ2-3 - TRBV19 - TGTGCCAGTAGCTTTCAGGGCGGGATCACAGATACGCAGTATTTT CASSFQGGITDTQYF
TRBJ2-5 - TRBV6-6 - TGTGCCAGCAGAGAACCCTTCGGCCAGCACCAAGAGACCCAGTACTTC CASREPFGQHQETQYF
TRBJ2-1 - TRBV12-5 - TGTGCTAGTGCCCCCGTATTCCCCTACAATGAGCAGTTCTTC CASAPVFPYNEQFF
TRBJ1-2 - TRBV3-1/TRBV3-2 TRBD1 TGTGCCAGCAGCCAGTCCGGGACAGGGATTTATGGCTACACCTTC CASSQSGTGIYGYTF
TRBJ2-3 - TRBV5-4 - TGTGCCAGCAGCTTGGTAGGGTTGAGGAGTGATACGCAGTATTTT CASSLVGLRSDTQYF
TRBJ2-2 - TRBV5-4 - TGTGCCAGCAGCGCCCCCGGGACTTTGGATGGGGAGCTGTTTTTT CASSAPGTLDGELFF
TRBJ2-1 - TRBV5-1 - TGCGCCAGCAGCGGACCTCCGGGACGGACTTACAATGAGCAGTTCTTC CASSGPPGRTYNEQFF
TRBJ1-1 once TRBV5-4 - TGTGCCAGCAGCCTCGGTTCGGGGACGAGGAACACTGAAGCTTTCTTT CASSLGSGTRNTEAFF
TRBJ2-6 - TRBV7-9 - TGTGCCAGCAGCCCTATTCAGGCCGCGGGTGGGGCCAACGTCCTGACTTTC CASSPIQAAGGANVLTF
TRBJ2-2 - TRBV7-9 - TGTGCCAGCACCAAACAGGGTCAGGCCGGGGAGCTGTTTTTT CASTKQGQAGELFF
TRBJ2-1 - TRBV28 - TGTGCCAGCAGTTTATCTGGGTCGGGAAATGAGCAGTTCTTC CASSLSGSGNEQFF
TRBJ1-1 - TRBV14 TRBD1 TGTGCCAGCAGCCGCCGACAGGGAACGAACACTGAAGCTTTCTTT CASSRRQGTNTEAFF
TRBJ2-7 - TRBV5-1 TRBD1 TGCGCCAGTTCACAGGGGCCGTCCTACGAGCAGTACTTC CASSQGPSYEQYF
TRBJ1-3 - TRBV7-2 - TGTGCCAGCAGCTTAGCTCGCGTCAATTCATTATTCGGAAACACCATATATTTT CASSLARVNSLFGNTIYF
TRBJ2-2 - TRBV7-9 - TGTGCCAGCAGCGTGCGAAGGGTAGACACCGGGGAGCTGTTTTTT CASSVRRVDTGELFF
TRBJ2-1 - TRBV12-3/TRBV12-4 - TGTGCCAGCAGTGGCACTCCAGAGCAGTTCTTC CASSGTPEQFF
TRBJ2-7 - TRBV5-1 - TGCGCCAGCAGGGCCGGGACGGACTACGAGCAGTACTTC CASRAGTDYEQYF
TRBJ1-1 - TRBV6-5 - TGTGCCAGCAGCCCGGGGCAGAGCACTGAAGCTTTCTTT CASSPGQSTEAFF
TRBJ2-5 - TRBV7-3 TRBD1 TGTGCCAGCAGCTTAACGGGACAGAACACCAGGGAGACCCAGTACTTC CASSLTGQNTRETQYF
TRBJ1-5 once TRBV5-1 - TGCGCCAGCAGCTTGGGACCTTTAAGGAATCAGCCCCAGCATTTT CASSLGPLRNQPQHF
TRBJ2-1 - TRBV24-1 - TGTGCCACCAGTGATTCGCTGGCCCAGGAGCAGTTCTTC CATSDSLAQEQFF
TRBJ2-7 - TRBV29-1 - TGCAGCGGGGGGGCGGGTGACGGCTCCTACGAGCAGTACTTC CSGGAGDGSYEQYF
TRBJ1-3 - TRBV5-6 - TGTGCCAGCAGCTTCGGGGGTGCGGGAAACACCATATATTTT CASSFGGAGNTIYF
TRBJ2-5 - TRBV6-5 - TGTGCCAGCAGCCTACTCACTAGAACGGAGACCCAGTACTTC CASSLLTRTETQYF
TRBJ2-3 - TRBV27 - TGTGCCAGCAGTTTAGGGGCGGTGAGCACAGATACGCAGTATTTT CASSLGAVSTDTQYF
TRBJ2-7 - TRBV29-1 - TGCAGCGTTCTGACAGTTTCCTACGAGCAGTACTTC CSVLTVSYEQYF
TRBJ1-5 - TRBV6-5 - TGTGCCAGCACCCGGCCCGGTCAGCCCCAGCATTTT CASTRPGQPQHF
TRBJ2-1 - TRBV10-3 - TGTGCCATCGGGGCAGGGCTACTCGATGAGCAGTTCTTC CAIGAGLLDEQFF
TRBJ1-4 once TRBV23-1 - TGCGCCAGCAAAAAGGACCGCGGAGGTTCTGCTAATGAAAAACTGTTTTTT CASKKDRGGSANEKLFF
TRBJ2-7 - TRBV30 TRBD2 TGTGCCTGCATCTCTAGCGGAAACTCCTACGAGCAGTACTTC CACISSGNSYEQYF
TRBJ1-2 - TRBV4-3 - TGCGCCAGCAGCCAAGATATGGCAGTTTTCTATGGCTACACCTTC CASSQDMAVFYGYTF
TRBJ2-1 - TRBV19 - TGTGCCAGTAGTATTATAGATGAGCAGTTCTTC CASSIIDEQFF
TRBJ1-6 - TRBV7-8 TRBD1 TGTGCCAGCAGCTTGGCCGACAGGGGATTAAATTCACCCCTCCACTTT CASSLADRGLNSPLHF
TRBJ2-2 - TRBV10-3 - TGTGCCATCAGTGACCCCAGCAACGGGGAGCTGTTTTTT CAISDPSNGELFF
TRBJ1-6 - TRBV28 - TGTGCCAGCAGTTTGTGGAGTTCATCACCCCTCCACTTT CASSLWSSSPLHF
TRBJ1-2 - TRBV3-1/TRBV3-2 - TGTGCCAGCAGTCGGACACTTAACTATGGCTACACCTTC CASSRTLNYGYTF
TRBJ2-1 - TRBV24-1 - TGTGCCACAAGTGGTAGCGTAACCTCTGAGCAGTTCTTC CATSGSVTSEQFF
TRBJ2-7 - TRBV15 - TGTGCCACCAGCAAAGGGGTATCCTACGAGCAGTACTTC CATSKGVSYEQYF
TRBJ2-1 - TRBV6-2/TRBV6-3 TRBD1 TGTGCCAGCAGTTTTGACCTACCCCTCCGGACAGGGGACAATGAGCAGTTCTTC CASSFDLPLRTGDNEQFF